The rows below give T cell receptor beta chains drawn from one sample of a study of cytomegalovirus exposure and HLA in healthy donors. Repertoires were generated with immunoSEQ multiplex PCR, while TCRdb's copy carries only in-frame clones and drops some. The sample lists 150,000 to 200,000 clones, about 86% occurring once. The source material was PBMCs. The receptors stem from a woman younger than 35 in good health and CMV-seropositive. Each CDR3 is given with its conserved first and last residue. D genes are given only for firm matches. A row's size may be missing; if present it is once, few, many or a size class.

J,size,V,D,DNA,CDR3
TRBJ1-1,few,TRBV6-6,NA,TGTGCCAGCAGTCTACAGGGCGGGGGGACTGAAGCTTTCTTT,CASSLQGGGTEAFF
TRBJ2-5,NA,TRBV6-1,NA,TGTGCCAGCAGCCCTAGTTTGAGGGAGACCCAGTACTTC,CASSPSLRETQYF
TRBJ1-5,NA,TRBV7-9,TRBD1,TGTGCCAGCAGCTTAGGGACAGGGCTCAATCAGCCCCAGCATTTT,CASSLGTGLNQPQHF
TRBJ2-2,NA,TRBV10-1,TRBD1,TGCGCCAGCAAGACCGGGGACAGGGGGGGTGACACCGGGGAGCTGTTTTTT,CASKTGDRGGDTGELFF
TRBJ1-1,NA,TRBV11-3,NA,TGTGCCAGCAGCTTTGGCTTAAACACTGAAGCTTTCTTT,CASSFGLNTEAFF
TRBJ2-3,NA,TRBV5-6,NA,TGTGCCAGCAGCCACCTCGGGACTGGGGTCACAGATACGCAGTATTTT,CASSHLGTGVTDTQYF
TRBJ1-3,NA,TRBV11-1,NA,TGTGCCAGCAGCTTTAGCCCCGCGGACACCATATATTTT,CASSFSPADTIYF
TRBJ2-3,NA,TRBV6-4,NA,TGTGCCAGCAGTGACTCCACAGGAAGCGCAGATACGCAGTATTTT,CASSDSTGSADTQYF
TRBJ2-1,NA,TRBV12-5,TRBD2,TGTGCTAGCCTAGCGGGGGGGCAGTCCTACAATGAGCAGTTCTTC,CASLAGGQSYNEQFF
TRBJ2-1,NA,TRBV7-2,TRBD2,TGTGCCAGCAGCTTAGGCCGTTCTCTAGCGGGGGGAAATGAGCAGTTCTTC,CASSLGRSLAGGNEQFF
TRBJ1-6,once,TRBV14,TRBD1,TGTGCCAGCAGCCAGACAGGGGCGCATTCACCCCTCCACTTT,CASSQTGAHSPLHF
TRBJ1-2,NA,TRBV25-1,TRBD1,TGTGCCAGCTCGGGACAGGCCCCCTATGGCTACACCTTC,CASSGQAPYGYTF
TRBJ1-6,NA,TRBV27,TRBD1,TGTGCCAGCACAGGGGGCTCCTATAATTCACCCCTCCACTTT,CASTGGSYNSPLHF
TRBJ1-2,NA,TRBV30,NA,TGTGCCTGTGGCGGCGGCTATGGCTACACCTTC,CACGGGYGYTF
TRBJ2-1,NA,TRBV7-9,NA,TGTGCCAGCTACGGGGGCAATGAGCAGTTCTTC,CASYGGNEQFF
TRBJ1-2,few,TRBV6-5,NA,TGTGCCAGCAGTCCTCAGTCCAACTATGGCTACACCTTC,CASSPQSNYGYTF
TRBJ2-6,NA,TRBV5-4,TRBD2,TGTGCCAGCAGCCTGGGGATCGGGGGGGCCCCTGGGGCCAACGTCCTGACTTTC,CASSLGIGGAPGANVLTF
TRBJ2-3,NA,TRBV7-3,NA,TGTGCCAGCAGCACTGGACTCGCCTCAGATACGCAGTATTTT,CASSTGLASDTQYF
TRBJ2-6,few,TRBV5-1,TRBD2,TGCGCCAGCAGCTTGACTAGCGGGGGCCCTACCTCTGGGGCCAACGTCCTGACTTTC,CASSLTSGGPTSGANVLTF
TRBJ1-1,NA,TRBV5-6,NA,TGTGCCAGCAGCTTGGGTCCAGAACCTAGGGGAGCTTTCTTT,CASSLGPEPRGAFF
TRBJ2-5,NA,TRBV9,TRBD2,TGTGCCAGCAGCCTGCGGGGGGGCACCCTCCAAGAGACCCAGTACTTC,CASSLRGGTLQETQYF
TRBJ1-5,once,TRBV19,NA,TGTGCCAGTAGGGACAGACTTTATCAGCCCCAGCATTTT,CASRDRLYQPQHF
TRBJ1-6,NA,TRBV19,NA,TGTGCCAGTAGCTATGAGGGTTCACCCCTCCACTTT,CASSYEGSPLHF
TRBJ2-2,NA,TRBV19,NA,TGTGCCAGTAGTATAGGGACAACGAACACCGGGGAGCTGTTTTTT,CASSIGTTNTGELFF
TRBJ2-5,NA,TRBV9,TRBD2,TGTGCCAGCAGCGTAGGAGGGGTAGCGGGGCCGGAGGAGCACCAGTACTTC,CASSVGGVAGPEEHQYF
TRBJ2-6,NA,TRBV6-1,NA,TGTGCCAGCAGTAAAGAACAGGGAGCCGGGGCCAACGTCCTGACTTTC,CASSKEQGAGANVLTF
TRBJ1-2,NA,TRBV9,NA,TGTGCCAGCAGCGTAGCTGGAGGGGAAGGCTATGGCTACACCTTC,CASSVAGGEGYGYTF
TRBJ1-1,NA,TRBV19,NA,TGTGCCAGTAGCTGGACGGGGAAAACTGAAGCTTTCTTT,CASSWTGKTEAFF
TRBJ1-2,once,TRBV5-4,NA,TGTGCCAGCAGGCAGGGTTCGACTGACTATGGCTACACCTTC,CASRQGSTDYGYTF
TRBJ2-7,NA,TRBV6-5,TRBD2,TGTGCCAGCAGTTACTTTAGCGGGGGGCCCTACGAGCAGTACTTC,CASSYFSGGPYEQYF
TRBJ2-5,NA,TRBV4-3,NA,TGCGCCAGCAGCCAAGAGCCGGACAGGACCCAGTACTTC,CASSQEPDRTQYF
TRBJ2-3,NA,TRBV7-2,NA,TGTGCCAGCAGCCTATCTCCCCTATCTAGCACAGATACGCAGTATTTT,CASSLSPLSSTDTQYF
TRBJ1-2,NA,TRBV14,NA,TGTGCCAGCAGCCAAGCGGGCGGGGGAAGTGCTAACTATGGCTACACCTTC,CASSQAGGGSANYGYTF
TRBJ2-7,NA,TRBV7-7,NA,TGTGCCAGCAGCTTAGGCAACCACTACGAGCAGTACTTC,CASSLGNHYEQYF
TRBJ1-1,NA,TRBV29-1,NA,TGCAGTCTTAATCTAATGAACACTGAAGCTTTCTTT,CSLNLMNTEAFF
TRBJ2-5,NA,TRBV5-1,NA,TGCGCCAGCAGCCCCTACCAAGGGGTTAACCAGTACTTC,CASSPYQGVNQYF
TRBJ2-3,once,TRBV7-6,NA,TGTGCCAGCAGCCAGGGGTATACTAGCACAGATACGCAGTATTTT,CASSQGYTSTDTQYF
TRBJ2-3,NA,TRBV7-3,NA,TGTGCCAGCAGCTTAATTGCGGGGGCCCCCGATACGCAGTATTTT,CASSLIAGAPDTQYF
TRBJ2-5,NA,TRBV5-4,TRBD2,TGTGCCAGCAGCAGACTAGCGGGGGGACCAAGGACCCAGTACTTC,CASSRLAGGPRTQYF
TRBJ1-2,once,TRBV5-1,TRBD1,TGCGCCAGCAGCCCACTGGAAACAGGGGTGAAGGTCTATGGCTACACCTTC,CASSPLETGVKVYGYTF
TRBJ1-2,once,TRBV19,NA,TGTGCCAGTACCAATTCGCTAGGGGGTGATGGCTACACCTTC,CASTNSLGGDGYTF
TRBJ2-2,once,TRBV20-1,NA,TGCAGTGCTCTTTACACCGGGGAGCTGTTTTTT,CSALYTGELFF
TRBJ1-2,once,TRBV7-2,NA,TGTGCCAGCAGCTTACAGGCAGGGTCGGGAGCTAACTATGGCTACACCTTC,CASSLQAGSGANYGYTF
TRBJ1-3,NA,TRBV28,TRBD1,TGTGCCAGCAGTTTATCCGGGACAGGGGTTTTAAACACCATATATTTT,CASSLSGTGVLNTIYF
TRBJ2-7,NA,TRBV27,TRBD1,TGTGCCAGCAGTTCGGGACAGGGGTATTCCTACGAGCAGTACTTC,CASSSGQGYSYEQYF
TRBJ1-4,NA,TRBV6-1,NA,TGTGCCAGCAGCCGTGGTCCCAGGGGAAAACTGTTTTTT,CASSRGPRGKLFF
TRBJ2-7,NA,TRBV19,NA,TGTGCCAGTAGTATAGGGAGGTCCTACGAGCAGTACTTC,CASSIGRSYEQYF
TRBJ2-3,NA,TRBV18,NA,TGTGCCAGCTCACCCCTAGCGATCACAGATACGCAGTATTTT,CASSPLAITDTQYF
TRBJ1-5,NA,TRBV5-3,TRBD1,TGTGCCAGATTATCGGCCGTGGACAGGGTTAATAGCAATCAGCCCCAGCATTTT,CARLSAVDRVNSNQPQHF